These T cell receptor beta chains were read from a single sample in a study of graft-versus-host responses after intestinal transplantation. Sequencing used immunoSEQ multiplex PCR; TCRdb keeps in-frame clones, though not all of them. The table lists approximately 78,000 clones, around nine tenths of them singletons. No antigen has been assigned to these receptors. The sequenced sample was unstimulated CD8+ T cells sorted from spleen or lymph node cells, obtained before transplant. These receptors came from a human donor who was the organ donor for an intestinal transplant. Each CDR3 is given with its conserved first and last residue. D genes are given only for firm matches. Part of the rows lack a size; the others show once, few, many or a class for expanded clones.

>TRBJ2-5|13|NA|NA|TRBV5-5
TGTGCCAGCAGCTTTCCCTCGGGAGAGACCCAGTACTTC
CASSFPSGETQYF
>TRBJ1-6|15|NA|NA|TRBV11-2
TGTGCCAGCAGCTTAGCACAGGGCGGGAATTCACCCCTCCACTTT
CASSLAQGGNSPLHF
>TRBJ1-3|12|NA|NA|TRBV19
TGTGCCAGTAGTATCGCCGGGGACACCATATATTTT
CASSIAGDTIYF
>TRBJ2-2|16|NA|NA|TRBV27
TGTGCCAGCAGTTTACTTACAGGGATCTACTACGGGGAGCTGTTTTTT
CASSLLTGIYYGELFF
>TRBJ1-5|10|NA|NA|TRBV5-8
TGTGCCAGCACCCTGCGGCCCCAGCATTTT
CASTLRPQHF
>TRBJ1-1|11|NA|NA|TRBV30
TGTGCCTGGAGTGGGGACACTGAAGCTTTCTTT
CAWSGDTEAFF
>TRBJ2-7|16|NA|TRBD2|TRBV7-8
TGTGCCAGCAGCCCCGCTTTACTAGCGGGGGGCTACGAGCAGTACTTC
CASSPALLAGGYEQYF
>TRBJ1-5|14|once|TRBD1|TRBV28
TGTGCCAGCAGTTTGACAGGGGTTAATCAGCCCCAGCATTTT
CASSLTGVNQPQHF
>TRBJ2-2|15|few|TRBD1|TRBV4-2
TGTGCCAGCAGCCAGGGGACAGGGGGCGCCGGGGAGCTGTTTTTT
CASSQGTGGAGELFF
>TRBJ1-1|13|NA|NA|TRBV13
TGTGCCAGCAGCCTTCGGATGAACACTGAAGCTTTCTTT
CASSLRMNTEAFF
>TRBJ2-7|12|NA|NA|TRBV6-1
TGTGCCAGCATTTACGAGGCAAGCGAGCAGTACTTC
CASIYEASEQYF
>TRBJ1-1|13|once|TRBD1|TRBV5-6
TGTGCCAGCAGCAAGGGACAGTGGACTGAAGCTTTCTTT
CASSKGQWTEAFF
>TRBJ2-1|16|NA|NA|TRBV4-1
TGCGCCAGCAGCCAAGATGTTAGGGGGTTGTACAATGAGCAGTTCTTC
CASSQDVRGLYNEQFF
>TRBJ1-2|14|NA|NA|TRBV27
TGTGCCAGCAGTCCAGGGGTATTGGGCTATGGCTACACCTTC
CASSPGVLGYGYTF
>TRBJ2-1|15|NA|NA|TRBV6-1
TGTGCCAGCTCGGATACTAGGGGCTCCTACAATGAGCAGTTCTTC
CASSDTRGSYNEQFF
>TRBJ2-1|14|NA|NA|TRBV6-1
TGTGCCAGCAGTGACGGGGGGCCCTACAATGAGCAGTTCTTC
CASSDGGPYNEQFF
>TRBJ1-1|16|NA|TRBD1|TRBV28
TGTGCCAGCAGTTTAGCTGGACAGGGTGAGGGAACTGAAGCTTTCTTT
CASSLAGQGEGTEAFF
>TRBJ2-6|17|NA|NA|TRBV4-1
TGCGCCAGCAGCCAAGAACCGGGGGCAACTGGGGCCAACGTCCTGACTTTC
CASSQEPGATGANVLTF
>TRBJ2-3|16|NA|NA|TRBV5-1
TGCGCCAGCAGCTTGGACCCGTATTGGGGCACAGATACGCAGTATTTT
CASSLDPYWGTDTQYF
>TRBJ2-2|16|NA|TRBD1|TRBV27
TGTGCCAGCAGTTCCTCCGGGACAGGGGTGACCGGGGAGCTGTTTTTT
CASSSSGTGVTGELFF
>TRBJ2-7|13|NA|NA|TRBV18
TGTGCCAGCTCATCGGGGCCAACTTACGAGCAGTACTTC
CASSSGPTYEQYF
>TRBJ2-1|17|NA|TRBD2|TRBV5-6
TGTGCCAGCAGCTCTGGCGGGGGCGGGGGGCCCTACAATGAGCAGTTCTTC
CASSSGGGGGPYNEQFF
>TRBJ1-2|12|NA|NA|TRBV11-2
TGTGCCAGTCAAGGGACTAACTATGGCTACACCTTC
CASQGTNYGYTF
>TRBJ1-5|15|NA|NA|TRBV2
TGTGCCAGCCACCCGATAGCCGATAGCAATCAGCCCCAGCATTTT
CASHPIADSNQPQHF
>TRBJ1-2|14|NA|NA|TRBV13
TGTGCCAGCAGCTTTGCCTCCTTAAACTATGGCTACACCTTC
CASSFASLNYGYTF
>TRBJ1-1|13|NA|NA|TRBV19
TGTGCCAGTAGTGCGAACTTTGGGACTGAAGCTTTCTTT
CASSANFGTEAFF
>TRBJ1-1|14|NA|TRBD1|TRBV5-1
TGCGCCAGCAGCTCCGACAGGGGTAGGGATGAAGCTTTCTTT
CASSSDRGRDEAFF
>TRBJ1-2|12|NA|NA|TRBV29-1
TGCAGCGTTGAAATTGAGGGTTCTGGCTACACCTTC
CSVEIEGSGYTF
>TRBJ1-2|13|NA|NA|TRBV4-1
TGCGCCAGCAGCCAAAATGGGCTGTTAGGCTACACCTTC
CASSQNGLLGYTF
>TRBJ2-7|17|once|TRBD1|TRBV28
TGTGCCAGCAGATCCGCCCCCGAGACAGGGGCTACCTACGAGCAGTACTTC
CASRSAPETGATYEQYF
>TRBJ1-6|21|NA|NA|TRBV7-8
TGTGCCAGCAGCTTAAGTATAGCAGGGGTATACCACCGCTCCTATAATTCACCCCTCCACTTT
CASSLSIAGVYHRSYNSPLHF
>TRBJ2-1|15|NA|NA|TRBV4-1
TGCGCCAGTAGAACCCTAGCGAGCTCCTACAATGAGCAGTTCTTC
CASRTLASSYNEQFF
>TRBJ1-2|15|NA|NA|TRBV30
TGTGCCTGGAGTGTCCCGTCTTACCTTAACTATGGCTACACCTTC
CAWSVPSYLNYGYTF
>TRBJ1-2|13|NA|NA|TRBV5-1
TGCGCCAGCAGCTTGGGGAGAGAGGCTGGCTACACCTTC
CASSLGREAGYTF
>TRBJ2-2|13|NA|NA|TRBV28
TGTGCCAGCAGCTACACAGGGTCCGGGGAGCTGTTTTTT
CASSYTGSGELFF
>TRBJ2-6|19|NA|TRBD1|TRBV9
TGTGCCAGCAGCGTAGTAGGGACAGGGGCCGTCTCTGGGGCCAACGTCCTGACTTTC
CASSVVGTGAVSGANVLTF
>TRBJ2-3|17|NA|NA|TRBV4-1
TGCGCCAGCAGTGGGGTGGGCCGGGGAGGAGTATCAGATACGCAGTATTTT
CASSGVGRGGVSDTQYF
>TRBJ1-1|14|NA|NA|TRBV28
TGTGCCAGCAGTTTACGGGGGCTGGACACTGAAGCTTTCTTT
CASSLRGLDTEAFF
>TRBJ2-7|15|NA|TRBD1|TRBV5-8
TGTGCCAGCAGCTTGGAGGGGACAGGGGGCGCCGAGCAGTACTTC
CASSLEGTGGAEQYF
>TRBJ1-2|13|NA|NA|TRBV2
TGTGCCAGCACCCAGGGGAATAACTATGGCTACACCTTC
CASTQGNNYGYTF
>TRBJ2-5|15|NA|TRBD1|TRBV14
TGTGCCAGCAGCTATGACAGGGACCAGGGCGAGACCCAGTACTTC
CASSYDRDQGETQYF
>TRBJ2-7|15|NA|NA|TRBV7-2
TGTGCCAGCAGCTTAAACAAGCGCAGCTCCTACGAGCAGTACTTC
CASSLNKRSSYEQYF
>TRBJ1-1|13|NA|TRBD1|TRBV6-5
TGTGCCAGCAGTAAGACAGGGTGGTCTGAAGCTTTCTTT
CASSKTGWSEAFF
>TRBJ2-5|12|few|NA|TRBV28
TGTGCCAGCTTGAGGGTTGGAGAGACCCAGTACTTC
CASLRVGETQYF
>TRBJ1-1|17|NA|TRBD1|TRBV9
TGTGCCAGCAGCGTAGCAGGGACAGGGGGCAGGGACACTGAAGCTTTCTTT
CASSVAGTGGRDTEAFF
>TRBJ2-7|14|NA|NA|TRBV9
TGTGCCAGCAGCGTAGGACAGAGCTCCTACGAGCAGTACTTC
CASSVGQSSYEQYF
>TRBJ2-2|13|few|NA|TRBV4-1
TGCGCCAGCAGCCTCAAATACACCGGGGAGCTGTTTTTT
CASSLKYTGELFF
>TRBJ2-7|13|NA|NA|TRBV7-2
TGTGCCAGCAGCCGGGCCGCCTCCTACGAGCAGTACTTC
CASSRAASYEQYF
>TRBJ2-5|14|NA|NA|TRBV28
TGTGCCAGCAGTCGCGGGACGGATCAAGAGACCCAGTACTTC
CASSRGTDQETQYF
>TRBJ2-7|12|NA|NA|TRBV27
TGTGCCAGCAGCCCTAGCTCCTACGAGCAGTACTTC
CASSPSSYEQYF
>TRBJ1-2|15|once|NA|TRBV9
TGTGCCAGCAGCGCTCTCCGAAAGTCTAACTATGGCTACACCTTC
CASSALRKSNYGYTF
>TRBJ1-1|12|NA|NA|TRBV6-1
TGTGCCAGCAGTAGGACGGGAAACCAAGCTTTCTTT
CASSRTGNQAFF
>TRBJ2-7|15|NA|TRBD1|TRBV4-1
TGCGCCAGCAGCCAACCCCAGGGGGCAGTAGACGAGCAGTACTTC
CASSQPQGAVDEQYF
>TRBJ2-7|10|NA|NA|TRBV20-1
TGCAGTGCCTTAGACTACGAGCAGTACTTC
CSALDYEQYF
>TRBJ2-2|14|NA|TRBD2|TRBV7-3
TGTGCCAGCAGCTGGGAGGGGATAGGCGGGGAGCTGTTTTTT
CASSWEGIGGELFF
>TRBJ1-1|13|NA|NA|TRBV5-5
TGTGCCAGCAGCCCCGGACTGAACACTGAAGCTTTCTTT
CASSPGLNTEAFF
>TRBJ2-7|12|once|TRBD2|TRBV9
TGTGCCAGCAGTCCCGGGGGGTACGAGCAGTACTTC
CASSPGGYEQYF
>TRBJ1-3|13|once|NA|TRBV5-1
TGCGCCAGCAGCTTCGTCTCTGGAAACACCATATATTTT
CASSFVSGNTIYF
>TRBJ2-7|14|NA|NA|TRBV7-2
TGTGCCAGCAGCTCCTGGACAGACTCCTACGAGCAGTACTTC
CASSSWTDSYEQYF